This TCR beta chain was documented in a study of early T cells in non-severe SARS-CoV-2 infection. As part of library construction, unique molecular identifiers were attached to individual cDNA molecules. From the 5' RACE reads, TCRdb called clonotypes with MiXCR, one entry per CDR3 protein. This table holds 60,000 or so distinct CDR3 sequences, around 12% found once. Per germline, CDR1 GTSNPN and CDR2 SVGIG (reference sequence). The J segment lost 1 base and the V segment lost 3 bases, leaving 3 bases of the junction unmatched. The CDR3 loop spans 13 amino acids. What was sequenced was whole blood. The chain is built from TRBV30 and TRBJ2-7, with 7 bases matching TRBD1. The source of this sequence is an adult who was a healthcare worker with PCR-confirmed SARS-CoV-2 infection or an uninfected control (not recorded which). DNA of the CDR3: TGTGCCTGGAGGAAGACAGGGTCCTACGAGCAGTACTTC. Translation: CAWRKTGSYEQYF.